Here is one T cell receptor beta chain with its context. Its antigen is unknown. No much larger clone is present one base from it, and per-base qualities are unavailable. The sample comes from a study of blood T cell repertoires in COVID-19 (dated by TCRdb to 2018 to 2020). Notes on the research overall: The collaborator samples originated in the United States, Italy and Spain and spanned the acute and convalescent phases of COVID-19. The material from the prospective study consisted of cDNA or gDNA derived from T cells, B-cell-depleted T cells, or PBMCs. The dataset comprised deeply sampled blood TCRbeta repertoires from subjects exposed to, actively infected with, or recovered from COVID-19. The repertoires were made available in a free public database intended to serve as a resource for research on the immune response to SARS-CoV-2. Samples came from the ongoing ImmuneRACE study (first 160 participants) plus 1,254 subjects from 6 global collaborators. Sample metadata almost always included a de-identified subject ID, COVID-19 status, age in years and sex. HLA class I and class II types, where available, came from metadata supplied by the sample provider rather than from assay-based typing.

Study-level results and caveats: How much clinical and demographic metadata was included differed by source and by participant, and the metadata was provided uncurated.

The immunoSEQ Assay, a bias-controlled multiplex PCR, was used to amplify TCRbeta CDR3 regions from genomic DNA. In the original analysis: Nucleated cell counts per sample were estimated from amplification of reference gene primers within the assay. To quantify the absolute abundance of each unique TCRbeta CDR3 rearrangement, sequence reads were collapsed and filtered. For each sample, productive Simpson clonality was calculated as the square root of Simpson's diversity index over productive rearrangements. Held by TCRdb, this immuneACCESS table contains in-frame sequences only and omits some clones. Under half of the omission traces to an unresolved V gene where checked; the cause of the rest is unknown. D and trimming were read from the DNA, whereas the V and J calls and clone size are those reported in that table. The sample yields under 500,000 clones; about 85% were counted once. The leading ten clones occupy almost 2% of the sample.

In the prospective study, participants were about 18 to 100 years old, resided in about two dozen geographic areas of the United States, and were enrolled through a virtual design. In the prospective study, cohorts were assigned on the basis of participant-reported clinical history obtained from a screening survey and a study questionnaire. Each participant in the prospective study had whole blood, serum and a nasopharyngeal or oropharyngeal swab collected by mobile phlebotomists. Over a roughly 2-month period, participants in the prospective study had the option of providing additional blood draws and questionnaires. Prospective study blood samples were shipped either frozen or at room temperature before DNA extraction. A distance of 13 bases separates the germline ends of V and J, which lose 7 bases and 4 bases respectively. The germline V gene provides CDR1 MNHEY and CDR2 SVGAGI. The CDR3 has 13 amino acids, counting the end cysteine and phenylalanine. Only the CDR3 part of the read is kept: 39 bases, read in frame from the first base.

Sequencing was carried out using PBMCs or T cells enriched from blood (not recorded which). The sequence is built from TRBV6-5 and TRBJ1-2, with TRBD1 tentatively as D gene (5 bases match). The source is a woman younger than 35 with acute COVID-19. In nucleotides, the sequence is TGTGCCAGCAAGCTGACAGATCTCTATGGCTACACCTTC. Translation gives CASKLTDLYGYTF.